The 5 T cell receptor beta chains below come from one sample, sequenced in a study of regulatory T cells in long-lasting Graves disease. Described time point: persistent/refractory GD, antithyroid drugs over 5 years with positive TRAb. Researchers made the TCR library from RNA that was extracted from PBMCs. TCR beta libraries were built with iRepertoire HTBI primers and Arm-PCR of CDR3 regions. TCRdb processed the multiplex PCR reads anew with MiXCR; each CDR3 protein has one entry. The repertoire includes 350,000 to 450,000 distinct CDR3 sequences, about a fifth of them detected once, and around 21% sits in the top ten. The sequencing used peripheral blood mononuclear cells (PBMCs), collected when the disease was refractory, from a patient treated with antithyroid drugs. The receptors stem from a female donor with Graves disease.

This clonotype was counted ten times or more. J is TRBJ2-7 and V is TRBV7-2; D might be TRBD1 or TRBD2, each matching 5 bases. The germline V gene has CDR1 SGHTA and CDR2 FQGNSA. The germline V and J ends were trimmed by 4 bases and 4 bases, with 23 bases remaining between them. The CDR3 runs 17 residues. CDR3 in DNA: TGTGCCAGCAGCTCAAAGGGTTCCGGGGCAGGAGAATACGAGCAGTACTTC. Its translation is CASSSKGSGAGEYEQYF.

As regards this clonotype: This could be a read error, since a much larger clone is one nucleotide away. The chain links TRBV20-1 to TRBJ2-7, with 14 bases aligning to TRBD2. Germline CDR1 and CDR2: DFQATT and SNEGSKA (reference sequence). CDR3 length: 16 residues. CDR3 protein: CGATGTSGGVSYEQYF. In DNA, the CDR3 is TGCGGTGCTACCGGGACTAGCGGGGGCGTCTCCTACGAGCAGTACTTC.

Ten or more counts support this clonotype. The chain recombines TRBV12-3 or TRBV12-4 with TRBJ1-1; D not certain. Trimming left V 3 bases short and J 1 base short, with 6 bases between. The CDR3 loop spans 13 amino acids. The CDR3 loop is CASSLKENTEAFF. In DNA form, the CDR3 reads TGTGCCAGCAGTTTGAAGGAGAACACTGAAGCTTTCTTT.

Worth noting for this clonotype: The junction departs from germline at one end; a sequencing error may be responsible. This chain's CDR3 is CASSLVPINPPLHF. The DNA for the CDR3 is TGTGCCAGCAGCTTAGTACCGATTAATCCACCCCTCCACTTT. The chain recombines TRBV7-2 with TRBJ1-6; D not certain. The CDR3 runs to 14 residues. CDR1 SGHTA and CDR2 FQGNSA come from the germline V gene. The full variable domain, with the rest looked up from reference TRBV7-2 and TRBJ1-6, is GAGVSQSPSNKVTEKGKDVELRCDPISGHTALYWYRQSLGQGLEFLIYFQGNSAPDKSGLPSDRFSAERTGGSVSTLTIQRTQQEDSAVYLCASSLVPINPPLHFGNGTRLTVT.

The chain employs TRBV9 and TRBJ2-5, with TRBD2 identical over 12 bases. The CDR3 covers 16 residues. V lost 2 bases to trimming and J lost 2 bases; unmatched junction nucleotides: 4. CDR1 is SGDLS, CDR2 YYNGEE, per germline. This chain's CDR3 is CASSVTGLAGQETQYF. Here the CDR3 DNA reads TGTGCCAGCAGCGTGACGGGACTAGCGGGTCAAGAGACCCAGTACTTC.